Shown below are 26 T cell receptor beta chains from a single sample sequenced in a study of cytomegalovirus exposure and HLA in healthy donors. In the PCR, 60 Vbeta and 13 Jbeta primers were used. The data were produced by immunoSEQ multiplex PCR, yet TCRdb's version contains in-frame clones alone and is incomplete. The sample totals approximately 170,000 clones. What was sequenced was PBMCs. The receptors stem from a woman aged 18-29 years in good health and CMV-seropositive.

The rearrangement uses TRBV30 and TRBJ1-3; weak D call: TRBD1 (5 bases). The CDR3 is 16 amino acids. Germline lookup yields CDR1 GTSNPN and CDR2 SVGIG (reference sequence). Trimming took 2 bases from V and 0 from J, leaving 14 bases between them. In DNA form, the CDR3 reads TGTGCCTGGAGTTCTGCAGGGCCTAACTCTGGAAACACCATATATTTT. Its protein is CAWSSAGPNSGNTIYF.

The chain is built from TRBV2 and TRBJ2-1; TRBD2 matches 9 bases. The length of the CDR3 is 16 residues. Trimming cost V 8 bases and J 8 bases; bases outside gene matches: 16. Germline CDR1 and CDR2: SNHLY and FYNNEI. CDR3 sequence: CASVGAGGFPYDEQFF. The CDR3 bases are TGTGCCAGCGTAGGAGCGGGAGGCTTCCCTTACGATGAGCAGTTCTTC. The full variable domain, completed using reference TRBV2 and TRBJ2-1, is EPEVTQTPSHQVTQMGQEVILRCVPISNHLYFYWYRQILGQKVEFLVSFYNNEISEKSEIFDDQFSVERPDGSNFTLKIRSTKLEDSAMYFCASVGAGGFPYDEQFFGPGTRLTVL.

The chain is built from TRBV5-6 and TRBJ1-2, with TRBD1 identical over 7 bases. The J segment lost 0 bases and the V segment lost 7 bases, leaving 21 bases of the junction unmatched. CDR3 length: 19 amino acids. Germline V gene sequence: CDR1 SGHDT, CDR2 YYEEEE. Written as DNA, the CDR3 is TGTGCCAGCCTGAGGGACAGTCATTTCCTATTATCATCTAACTATGGCTACACCTTC. Encoded protein: CASLRDSHFLLSSNYGYTF.

J is TRBJ2-7 and V is TRBV5-1; D unresolved. The CDR3 extends over 16 amino acids. Trimming cost V 0 bases and J 0 bases, with 13 bases left between them. The germline gives CDR1 SGHRS, CDR2 YFSETQ. The CDR3 nucleotides are TGCGCCAGCAGCTTGGTCGCTTCGCTCAGCTCCTACGAGCAGTACTTC. Translated, it gives CASSLVASLSSYEQYF.

The rearrangement links TRBV7-2 to TRBJ1-5; D gene uncertain. V was shortened by 1 base and J by 0 bases, with 7 bases between the two germline ends. There are 15 residues in the CDR3. Per germline, CDR1 SGHTA and CDR2 FQGNSA. The DNA of the CDR3 is TGTGCCAGCAGCTTAGTTCCCAATAGCAATCAGCCCCAGCATTTT. Its translation: CASSLVPNSNQPQHF.

This sequence joins TRBV11-2 and TRBJ2-7; weak D call: TRBD1 (6 bases). The germline V gene encodes CDR1 SGHAT and CDR2 FQNNGV. V lost 4 bases to trimming and J lost 0 bases, with 13 bases between them. CDR3 length: 15 residues. CDR3 nucleotides: TGTGCCAGCAGCTCCAGGGGAAGCGCCTCCTACGAGCAGTACTTC. Amino acids: CASSSRGSASYEQYF.

The rearrangement uses TRBV30 and TRBJ2-1; unclear D gene. Germline V gene sequence: CDR1 GTSNPN, CDR2 SVGIG (reference sequence). CDR3 length equals 13 residues. Trimming cost V 5 bases and J 4 bases, with 12 bases left between them. CDR3 in DNA: TGTGCCTGGGTCGCGCCCAATTACAATGAGCAGTTCTTC. As protein: CAWVAPNYNEQFF.

As DNA, the CDR3 is TGTGCCATCAGACAGGACAGGGGGAATTCACCCCTCCACTTT. This codes for CAIRQDRGNSPLHF. V usage is TRBV10-3 and J usage is TRBJ1-6, with 10 positions matching TRBD1. Trimming took 6 bases from V and 7 from J; bases not matched to a gene: 3. The CDR3 is 14 amino acids. From germline, CDR1 is ENHRY and CDR2 SYGVKD.

The V call is TRBV30, the J call TRBJ1-1; D ambiguous. Trimming cost V 0 bases and J 3 bases, with 8 bases left between them. Germline loops: CDR1 GTSNPN, CDR2 SVGIG (reference sequence). The CDR3 has 13 amino acids. The CDR3 spells CAWSVQVYTEAFF. The CDR3 DNA reads as TGTGCCTGGAGTGTACAAGTCTACACTGAAGCTTTCTTT.

The V call is TRBV19, the J call TRBJ2-5, with D tentatively TRBD1 (6 bases). Per germline, CDR1 LNHDA and CDR2 SQIVND (reference sequence). The CDR3 loop spans 14 amino acids. Between the trimmed V and J ends, which lost 2 bases and 3 bases, there was a span of 10 bases. CDR3 residues: CASSITNREETQYF. The DNA for the CDR3 is TGTGCCAGTAGTATAACGAACAGGGAAGAGACCCAGTACTTC.

V usage is TRBV30 and J usage is TRBJ2-5, with 7 nucleotides matching TRBD2. Germline CDR1 reads GTSNPN; CDR2 reads SVGIG (reference sequence). The ends lost 4 bases at V and 4 bases at J; junction bases unmatched: 6. The CDR3 contains 13 residues. In nucleotides, the CDR3 is TGTGCCTGGAACTGGGGAGGGACAGAGACCCAGTACTTC. This translates into CAWNWGGTETQYF. Full variable domain (remainder filled in from reference TRBV30 and TRBJ2-5): SQTIHQWPATLVQPVGSPLSLECTVEGTSNPNLYWYRQAAGRGLQLLFYSVGIGQISSEVPQNLSASRPQDRQFILSSKKLLLSDSGFYLCAWNWGGTETQYFGPGTRLLVL.

The chain recombines TRBV7-2 with TRBJ1-2; TRBD1 is a possible D gene (5 bases). V lost 5 bases to trimming and J lost 6 bases, with 13 bases between them. The germline V gene encodes CDR1 SGHTA and CDR2 FQGNSA. The CDR3 has 13 amino acids. The DNA for the CDR3 is TGTGCCAGCAGCGCCGGCCAAGGGGATGGCTACACCTTC. Its protein product is CASSAGQGDGYTF.

J is TRBJ1-5 and V is TRBV19; 7 bases match TRBD1. CDR1 and CDR2 from the germline V gene are LNHDA and SQIVND (reference sequence). Trimming at V came to 7 bases and at J to 7 bases, leaving 13 bases not matched to a gene. The CDR3 totals 15 residues. The CDR3 protein is CASTTREGARQPQHF. Here the CDR3 DNA reads TGTGCCAGTACCACCCGGGAGGGGGCAAGGCAGCCCCAGCATTTT.

The chain recombines TRBV7-8 with TRBJ2-7; 7 bases match TRBD2. V was pared by 5 bases and J by 4 bases, with 26 bases of the junction left unmatched. The germline gives CDR1 SGHVS, CDR2 FQNEAQ. The CDR3 consists of 20 residues. CDR3 nucleotides: TGTGCCAGCAGCCCCGGACTAAGCGGGGAGTTCTGGACTAGAGGGTACGAGCAGTACTTC. This encodes CASSPGLSGEFWTRGYEQYF.

Concerning this clone: Its ends do not fully match the called genes, so a read error is possible. The chain is built from TRBV18 and TRBJ1-3, with 9 bases lining up with TRBD1. Germline lookup yields CDR1 KGHSH and CDR2 LQKENI. The CDR3 loop spans 15 amino acids. The CDR3 spells CASSSGQGTGDTIYF. CDR3 nucleotides: TGTGCCAGCTCGTCCGGACAGGGGACTGGAGACACCATATATTTT. Filled out from reference TRBV18 and TRBJ1-3, the complete variable domain reads NAGVMQNPRHLVRRRGQEARLRCSPMKGHSHVYWYRQLPEEGLKFMVYLQKENIIDESGMPKERFSAEFPKEGPSILRIQQVVRGDSAAYFCASSSGQGTGDTIYFGEGSWLTVV.

V usage is TRBV6-5 and J usage is TRBJ1-5; no reliable D call. Germline CDR1 reads MNHEY; CDR2 reads SVGAGI. CDR3 length: 12 amino acids. Trimming removed 2 bases from V and 7 bases from J, with 6 bases in between. CDR3 in amino acids: CASSYPEQPQHF. The CDR3 DNA reads as TGTGCCAGCAGTTACCCAGAACAGCCCCAGCATTTT.

The DNA of the CDR3 is TGTGCCAGCAGTCAGGGGTTAGAGCAGTTCTTC. This codes for CASSQGLEQFF. The chain joins TRBV7-6 to TRBJ2-1; D possibly corresponds to TRBD1 (6 bases). CDR1 is SGHVS and CDR2 is FNYEAQ in the germline V gene. Trimming removed 6 bases at V and 10 bases at J, with 10 bases between. CDR3 length equals 11 residues.

J is TRBJ1-2 and V is TRBV6-4; D perhaps matches TRBD1 (5 bases). CDR1 is MRHNA and CDR2 is SNTAGT in the germline V gene. Deletions cut 4 bases from V and 5 bases from J, with 14 bases between. This CDR3 contains 14 residues. The CDR3 region is CASSVGGEGYGYTF. The CDR3 nucleotides read TGTGCCAGCAGTGTCGGGGGAGAGGGGTATGGCTACACCTTC.

The rearrangement joins TRBV5-1 to TRBJ2-3; D is possibly TRBD1 (5 bases). The CDR3 contains 14 residues. CDR1 is SGHRS and CDR2 is YFSETQ in the germline V gene. The V end lost 3 bases, the J end lost 1 base, and 9 bases lay between the germline ends. CDR3 sequence reads: CASSSLTGTDTQYF. CDR3 nucleotides: TGCGCCAGCAGCTCCCTGACAGGCACAGATACGCAGTATTTT.

J is TRBJ1-6 and V is TRBV6-5; D might be TRBD1 (5 bases). V lost 3 bases to trimming and J lost 3 bases, with 9 bases between them. CDR1 MNHEY and CDR2 SVGAGI come from the germline V gene. This CDR3 is 15 amino acids long. The CDR3: CASSYQGFYNSPLHF. The CDR3 region has the DNA TGTGCCAGCAGTTATCAGGGTTTCTATAATTCACCCCTCCACTTT.

This sequence joins TRBV21-1 and TRBJ2-6; TRBD2, the D gene given by the table, was not confirmed from the DNA. TRBV21-1 is assigned pseudogene status. The CDR3 is 21 residues long. CDR3 DNA sequence: TGTGCCAGCAGCAAAGGTGCGACTAGCGGGACCGTTAGCTCTGGGGCCAACGTCCTGACTTTC. This translates into CASSKGATSGTVSSGANVLTF.

The chain couples TRBV5-1 to TRBJ2-6, with 11 nucleotides matching TRBD2. V gave up 3 bases and J gave up 1 base; unmatched junction bases: 6. The germline CDR1 and CDR2 sequences are SGHRS and YFSETQ. This CDR3 is 18 amino acids long. Written as DNA, the CDR3 is TGCGCCAGCAGCTCCCTAGCGGGGGGCCCTTCTGGGGCCAACGTCCTGACTTTC. Translated: CASSSLAGGPSGANVLTF.

This rearrangement joins TRBV6-1 to TRBJ1-2; D gene uncertain. CDR1 is MNHNS and CDR2 is SASEGT in the germline V gene. The CDR3 totals 14 residues. The germline V and J ends were trimmed by 3 bases and 4 bases, with 12 bases remaining between them. The CDR3 reads CASSEFGVSYGYTF. For the CDR3, the DNA is TGTGCCAGCAGTGAGTTCGGGGTGAGCTATGGCTACACCTTC.

The DNA for the CDR3 is TGTGCCAGCAGTCTCGAATCAGGGGTACTAAATCAGCCCCAGCATTTT. Its protein product is CASSLESGVLNQPQHF. This chain joins TRBV11-2 and TRBJ1-5; possibly TRBD1 for D (6 bases). In germline, CDR1 is SGHAT, CDR2 FQNNGV. This CDR3 region has 16 residues. The V end was cut by 6 bases, the J end by 4 bases, with 19 bases between. Combining the CDR3 with reference TRBV11-2 and TRBJ1-5 gives the whole variable domain EAGVAQSPRYKIIEKRQSVAFWCNPISGHATLYWYQQILGQGPKLLIQFQNNGVVDDSQLPKDRFSAERLKGVDSTLKIQPAKLEDSAVYLCASSLESGVLNQPQHFGDGTRLSIL.

Written as DNA, the CDR3 is TGCGCCAGCAGCTTGGCCGGTAGCGGGGTGCCGGGGAATGAGCAGTTCTTC. It codes for CASSLAGSGVPGNEQFF. The V and J genes are TRBV5-1 and TRBJ2-1; the match to TRBD2 covers 8 bases. Germline CDR1 SGHRS, CDR2 YFSETQ. V lost 0 bases to trimming and J lost 7 bases; unmatched junction nucleotides: 12. This CDR3 comprises 17 residues.

The chain links TRBV29-1 to TRBJ1-4; D is uncertain. Germline loops: CDR1 SQVTM, CDR2 ANQGSEA. The CDR3 spans 12 residues. V was clipped by 7 bases and J by 5 bases, with 11 bases between them. The CDR3 here is CSAKQQNEKLFF. The DNA of the CDR3 is TGCAGCGCAAAACAACAGAATGAAAAACTGTTTTTT. The whole variable domain, filled in from reference TRBV29-1 and TRBJ1-4, reads SAVISQKPSRDICQRGTSLTIQCQVDSQVTMMFWYRQQPGQSLTLIATANQGSEATYESGFVIDKFPISRPNLTFSTLTVSNMSPEDSSIYLCSAKQQNEKLFFGSGTQLSVL.